The 28 T cell receptor beta chains reported below all come from one sample, sequenced in a study of cytomegalovirus exposure and HLA in healthy donors. The data were produced by immunoSEQ multiplex PCR, yet TCRdb's version contains in-frame clones alone and is incomplete. Among some 210,000 clones listed, roughly 87% were seen once. Sequences were obtained from PBMCs. The source of these receptors is a young woman in good health and CMV-seropositive.

The chain couples TRBV5-1 to TRBJ1-1; D is perhaps TRBD1 (5 bases). Trimming left V 1 base short and J 6 bases short, with 13 bases between. Germline V lookup: CDR1 SGHRS, CDR2 YFSETQ. CDR3 length: 14 residues. The chain's CDR3 is CASSLRRVLSEAFF. The DNA of the CDR3 is TGCGCCAGCAGCTTGCGCAGGGTATTGTCTGAAGCTTTCTTT.

The gene calls are TRBV29-1 and TRBJ1-1; D gene ambiguous. Trimming stripped 3 bases from V and 1 base from J, with 3 bases between. This CDR3 contains 11 residues. Germline V gives CDR1 SQVTM, CDR2 ANQGSEA. CDR3 sequence reads: CSVDKNTEAFF. CDR3 bases: TGCAGCGTTGATAAGAACACTGAAGCTTTCTTT.

The chain uses TRBV19 and TRBJ2-7, with a possible D match to TRBD1 (6 bases). The ends were cut back, 5 bases at V and 0 bases at J, with 20 bases in the middle. Germline lookup yields CDR1 LNHDA and CDR2 SQIVND (reference sequence). The CDR3 runs 17 residues. The CDR3 region has the DNA TGTGCCAGTAGTCCCCGTCCGACAGGTTGGGGCTCCTACGAGCAGTACTTC. It yields the protein CASSPRPTGWGSYEQYF.

DNA of the CDR3: TGCGCCAGCAGCTCAGTGGGGCTTGGAAACACCATATATTTT. Translating gives CASSSVGLGNTIYF. The V call is TRBV4-1, the J call TRBJ1-3, with TRBD1 as a possible D gene (5 bases). The length of the CDR3 is 14 residues. Per the germline V gene, CDR1 is MGHRA and CDR2 is YSYEKL. Trimming removed 5 bases from V and 3 bases from J, with 11 bases in between.

CDR3 residues: CASSFTGNTGELFF. The CDR3 DNA sequence: TGTGCCAGCAGTTTTACAGGGAACACCGGGGAGCTGTTTTTT. V and J are TRBV27 and TRBJ2-2, with D tentatively TRBD1 (5 bases). The length of the CDR3 is 14 residues. V was cut by 3 bases and J by 1 base, with 6 bases left in between. Germline CDR1 and CDR2: MNHEY and SMNVEV (reference sequence).

The chain is built from TRBV20-1 and TRBJ1-1; weak D call: TRBD1 (5 bases). Trimming took 4 bases from V and 8 from J, leaving 11 bases between them. Per germline, CDR1 DFQATT and CDR2 SNEGSKA (reference sequence). The CDR3 extends over 11 amino acids. The CDR3 nucleotides are TGCAGTGCTACTTTAAACAGGGAAGCTTTCTTT. Translated, it gives CSATLNREAFF.

The gene calls are TRBV5-4 and TRBJ2-7; TRBD2 matches 12 bases. Germline CDR1 and CDR2: SGHNT and YYREEE (reference sequence). Trimming removed 4 bases from V and 6 bases from J; junction bases left unmatched: 14. This CDR3 contains 17 residues. The CDR3 spells CASSAGRTSGRILEQYF. The CDR3 DNA reads as TGTGCCAGCAGCGCGGGGAGAACTAGCGGGAGGATACTCGAGCAGTACTTC. Based on the CDR3 plus reference TRBV5-4 and TRBJ2-7, the full variable domain is ETGVTQSPTHLIKTRGQQVTLRCSSQSGHNTVSWYQQALGQGPQFIFQYYREEENGRGNFPPRFSGLQFPNYSSELNVNALELDDSALYLCASSAGRTSGRILEQYFGPGTRLTVT.

The chain carries TRBV28 and TRBJ1-2; possibly TRBD1 for D (6 bases). The germline V and J ends were trimmed by 10 bases and 2 bases, with 17 bases remaining between them. From germline, CDR1 is MDHEN and CDR2 SYDVKM. The CDR3 consists of 14 residues. The CDR3 nucleotides read TGTGCCACAAGCAGAGGGGGGGTCAACTATGGCTACACCTTC. Amino acid sequence: CATSRGGVNYGYTF.

The sample holds a few counts of this clone. CDR3 sequence reads: CASSRRDSRTGELFF. The CDR3 DNA reads as TGTGCCAGCTCCAGGCGGGACAGTCGGACCGGGGAGCTGTTTTTT. The V gene is TRBV18, the J gene TRBJ2-2; tentative D call: TRBD1 (7 bases). There are 15 residues in the CDR3. Germline CDR1 KGHSH, CDR2 LQKENI. V shed 6 bases and J shed 5 bases, with 16 bases lying between them. The full variable domain, rest sourced from reference TRBV18 and TRBJ2-2, is NAGVMQNPRHLVRRRGQEARLRCSPMKGHSHVYWYRQLPEEGLKFMVYLQKENIIDESGMPKERFSAEFPKEGPSILRIQQVVRGDSAAYFCASSRRDSRTGELFFGEGSRLTVL.

This chain uses TRBV5-1 with TRBJ1-1; D gene unclear. Trimming shortened V by 2 bases and J by 1 base, and 6 bases separated the two germline ends. Germline values: CDR1 SGHRS, CDR2 YFSETQ. The CDR3 consists of 13 residues. As DNA, the CDR3 is TGCGCCAGCAGCTTCAACGGGAACACTGAAGCTTTCTTT. Residues: CASSFNGNTEAFF.

This clone was observed a few times. The chain links TRBV19 to TRBJ1-1; a possible D gene is TRBD1 (6 bases). The CDR3 is 15 amino acids. Germline V gene lookup returns CDR1 LNHDA and CDR2 SQIVND (reference sequence). Trimming removed 5 bases from V and 4 bases from J, with 17 bases in between. The CDR3 DNA sequence: TGTGCCAGTAGTCCCCGGGGGGGCCCGGGCACTGAAGCTTTCTTT. Amino acid sequence: CASSPRGGPGTEAFF.

The chain uses TRBV4-1 and TRBJ2-7, with D possibly TRBD1 on 6 matching bases. Per the germline V gene, CDR1 is MGHRA and CDR2 is YSYEKL. Trimming removed 1 base at V and 3 bases at J, with 16 bases between. The CDR3 runs to 16 residues. The CDR3 is CASSQAPWGQSYEQYF. The DNA for the CDR3 is TGCGCCAGCAGCCAAGCACCCTGGGGGCAGAGCTACGAGCAGTACTTC.

In DNA form, the CDR3 reads TGTGCCAGCAGGCCTGGAGCGGGAGGGTCCTACGAGCAGTACTTC. Protein sequence: CASRPGAGGSYEQYF. This chain links TRBV6-4 with TRBJ2-7; 10 bases match TRBD2. The CDR3 spans 15 residues. CDR1 and CDR2 from the germline V gene are MRHNA and SNTAGT. V was clipped by 6 bases and J by 1 base; unmatched bases: 6.

V is TRBV2 and J is TRBJ2-7; 8 nucleotides align to TRBD1. Germline V gene lookup returns CDR1 SNHLY and CDR2 FYNNEI. The trim removed 6 bases at V and 6 bases at J, leaving 7 bases unmatched. The CDR3 is 13 residues long. The CDR3 spells CASRKTGAGEQYF. As DNA, the CDR3 is TGTGCCAGCAGGAAGACAGGGGCGGGCGAGCAGTACTTC. Using reference TRBV2 and TRBJ2-7 for the parts outside the CDR3, the full variable domain is EPEVTQTPSHQVTQMGQEVILRCVPISNHLYFYWYRQILGQKVEFLVSFYNNEISEKSEIFDDQFSVERPDGSNFTLKIRSTKLEDSAMYFCASRKTGAGEQYFGPGTRLTVT.

The chain uses TRBV30 and TRBJ2-7, with 7 bases lining up with TRBD2. V trimming: 0 bases; J trimming: 0 bases; junction bases outside the gene matches: 2. The CDR3 sequence is 14 residues long. Germline CDR1 is GTSNPN and CDR2 is SVGIG (reference sequence). The CDR3 DNA reads as TGTGCCTGGAGTGTCGAGCGGGACTCCTACGAGCAGTACTTC. It yields the protein CAWSVERDSYEQYF.

The chain uses TRBV7-9 and TRBJ1-3; D perhaps matches TRBD1 (6 bases). V lost 5 bases to trimming and J lost 8 bases, with 13 bases between them. The CDR3 runs to 13 residues. The germline V gene has CDR1 SEHNR and CDR2 FQNEAQ (reference sequence). CDR3 amino acids: CASSLKGGHTIYF. The CDR3 DNA follows: TGTGCCAGCAGCCTGAAGGGGGGGCACACCATATATTTT.

The chain recombines TRBV6-1 with TRBJ1-2; unclear D gene. Germline lookup yields CDR1 MNHNS and CDR2 SASEGT. Trimming shortened V by 8 bases and J by 4 bases, and 11 bases separated the two germline ends. This CDR3 contains 12 residues. CDR3 residues: CASAEAVYGYTF. DNA of the CDR3: TGTGCCAGCGCAGAGGCAGTCTATGGCTACACCTTC.

The chain uses TRBV15 and TRBJ2-1; 10 nucleotides agree with TRBD2. V shed 8 bases and J 12 bases; nucleotides not matched to a gene: 7. Per the germline V gene, CDR1 is LNHNV and CDR2 is YYDKDF (reference sequence). CDR3 size: 12 residues. The CDR3 nucleotides read TGTGCCACCGGCACTAGCGGGATATGGCAGTTCTTC. Translating gives CATGTSGIWQFF.

This chain links TRBV11-2 with TRBJ2-7; 11 positions match TRBD1. Looked up from germline, CDR1 is SGHAT and CDR2 is FQNNGV. The CDR3 has 15 amino acids. V lost 7 bases and J lost 6; bases outside the gene matches: 11. The DNA for the CDR3 is TGTGCCAGCAACAACCGGGACAGGGGGACGGGCGAGCAGTACTTC. Its protein is CASNNRDRGTGEQYF.

This clone was seen at least ten times. The chain uses TRBV5-6 and TRBJ1-1; 10 nucleotides align to TRBD1. The CDR3 length is 16 residues. With V trimmed by 4 bases and J by 5 bases, 11 bases remained unmatched. The germline CDR1 and CDR2 sequences are SGHDT and YYEEEE. Here the CDR3 DNA reads TGTGCCAGCAGCCCCCCGGACAGGGGGAGGTATACTGAAGCTTTCTTT. It is translated as CASSPPDRGRYTEAFF.

This chain links TRBV4-1 with TRBJ2-6; D gene unclear. In germline, CDR1 is MGHRA, CDR2 YSYEKL. The CDR3 runs 17 residues. Trimming left V 0 bases short and J 3 bases short, with 12 bases between. This chain's CDR3 is CASSQEGERIGANVLTF. The DNA for the CDR3 is TGCGCCAGCAGCCAAGAGGGTGAGAGGATTGGGGCCAACGTCCTGACTTTC.

V is TRBV9 and J is TRBJ2-3; tentatively, D is TRBD1 (6 bases). Germline loops: CDR1 SGDLS, CDR2 YYNGEE. Trimming shortened V by 0 bases and J by 2 bases, and 13 bases separated the two germline ends. The CDR3 is made up of 16 amino acids. The CDR3 here is CASSVEGAGDTDTQYF. In nucleotides, the CDR3 is TGTGCCAGCAGCGTAGAAGGGGCAGGGGACACAGATACGCAGTATTTT.

The rearrangement joins TRBV9 to TRBJ1-1, with D tentatively TRBD1 (6 bases). V dropped 3 bases and J dropped 7 bases, with 10 bases sitting between them. The germline V gene encodes CDR1 SGDLS and CDR2 YYNGEE. This CDR3 is 12 amino acids long. CDR3 DNA: TGTGCCAGCAGCGCCCTAGGGGGTGAAGCTTTCTTT. Residues: CASSALGGEAFF.

The rearrangement joins TRBV28 to TRBJ2-7, with D perhaps matching TRBD1 (7 bases). Germline-derived CDR1 and CDR2 are MDHEN and SYDVKM. V was cut by 1 base and J by 3 bases, with 22 bases left in between. The CDR3 spans 18 residues. The CDR3 coding sequence is TGTGCCAGCAGTTTATTAGGGGGCGCGAAGCGGGCGAACTACGAGCAGTACTTC. Its translation: CASSLLGGAKRANYEQYF.

The chain joins TRBV14 to TRBJ1-1; D uncertain. V dropped 0 bases and J dropped 8 bases, with 10 bases sitting between them. This CDR3 is built from 13 residues. From germline, CDR1 is SGHDN and CDR2 FVKESK. CDR3 coding DNA: TGTGCCAGCAGCCAAGATAGGAGTGCAGAAGCTTTCTTT. The encoded protein is CASSQDRSAEAFF.

A remark on this clone: This sample includes further DNA sequences coding for the same CDR3. This rearrangement joins TRBV7-9 to TRBJ1-4; a weak D match, TRBD1 (5 bases). Germline assignment: CDR1 SEHNR and CDR2 FQNEAQ (reference sequence). The CDR3 extends over 13 amino acids. V was pared by 5 bases and J by 5 bases, with 9 bases between. This CDR3 is CASSLPGNEKLFF. For the CDR3, the DNA is TGTGCCAGCAGCCTACCAGGGAATGAAAAACTGTTTTTT.

The chain employs TRBV19 and TRBJ1-1; perhaps TRBD1 as D (6 bases). The CDR3 length is 13 residues. V lost 7 bases and J lost 8, with 17 bases in between. CDR1 and CDR2 from the germline V gene are LNHDA and SQIVND (reference sequence). The CDR3 sequence is CASIIRTAIEAFF. The DNA of the CDR3 is TGTGCCAGTATTATCCGGACAGCGATAGAAGCTTTCTTT.

This chain joins TRBV6-5 and TRBJ1-5, with 8 bases matching TRBD1. Looked up from germline, CDR1 is MNHEY and CDR2 is SVGAGI. The V gene end was trimmed by 6 bases and the J gene end by 6 bases; junction bases not matched to a gene: 7. The CDR3 loop spans 14 amino acids. In DNA form, the CDR3 reads TGTGCCAGCAGCCAAGGACAGGGTTTTCAGCCCCAGCATTTT. This gives the protein CASSQGQGFQPQHF.